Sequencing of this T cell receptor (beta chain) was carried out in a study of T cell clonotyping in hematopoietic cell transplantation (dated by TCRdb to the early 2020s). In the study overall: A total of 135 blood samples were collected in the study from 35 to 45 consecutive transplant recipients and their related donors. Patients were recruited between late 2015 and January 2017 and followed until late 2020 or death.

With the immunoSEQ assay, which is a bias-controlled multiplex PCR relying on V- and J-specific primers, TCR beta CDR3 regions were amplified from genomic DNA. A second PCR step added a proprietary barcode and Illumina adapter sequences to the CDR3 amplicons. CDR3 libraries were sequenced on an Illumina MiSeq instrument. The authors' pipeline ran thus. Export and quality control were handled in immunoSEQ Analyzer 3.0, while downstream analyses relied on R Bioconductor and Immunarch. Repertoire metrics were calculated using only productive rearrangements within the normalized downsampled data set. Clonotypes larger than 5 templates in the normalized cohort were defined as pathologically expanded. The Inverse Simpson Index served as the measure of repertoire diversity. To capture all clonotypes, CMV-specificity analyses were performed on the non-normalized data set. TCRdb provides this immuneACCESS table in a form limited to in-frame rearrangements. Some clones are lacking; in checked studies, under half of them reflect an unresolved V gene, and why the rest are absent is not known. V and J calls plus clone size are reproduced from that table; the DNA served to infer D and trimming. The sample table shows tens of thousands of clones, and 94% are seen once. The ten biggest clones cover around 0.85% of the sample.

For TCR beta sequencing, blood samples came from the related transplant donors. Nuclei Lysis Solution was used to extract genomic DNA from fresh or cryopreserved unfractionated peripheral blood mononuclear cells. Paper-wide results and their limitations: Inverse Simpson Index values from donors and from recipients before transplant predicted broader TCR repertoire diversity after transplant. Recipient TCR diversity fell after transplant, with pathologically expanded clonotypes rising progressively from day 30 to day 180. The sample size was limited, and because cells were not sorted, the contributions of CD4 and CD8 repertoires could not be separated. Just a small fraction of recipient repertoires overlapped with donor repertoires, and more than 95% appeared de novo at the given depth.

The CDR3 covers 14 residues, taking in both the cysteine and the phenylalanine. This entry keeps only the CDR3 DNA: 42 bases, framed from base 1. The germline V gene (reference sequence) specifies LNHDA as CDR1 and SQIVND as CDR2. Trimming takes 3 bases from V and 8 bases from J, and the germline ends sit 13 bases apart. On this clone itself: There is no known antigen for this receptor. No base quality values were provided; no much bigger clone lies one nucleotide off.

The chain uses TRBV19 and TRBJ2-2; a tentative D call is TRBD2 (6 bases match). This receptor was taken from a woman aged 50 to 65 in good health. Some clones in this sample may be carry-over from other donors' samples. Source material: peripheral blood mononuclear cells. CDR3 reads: CASSMIRAGGELFF. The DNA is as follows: TGTGCCAGTAGTATGATCAGGGCGGGAGGGGAGCTGTTTTTT. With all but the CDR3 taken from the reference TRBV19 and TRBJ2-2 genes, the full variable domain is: DGGITQSPKYLFRKEGQNVTLSCEQNLNHDAMYWYRQDPGQGLRLIYYSQIVNDFQKGDIAEGYSVSREKKESFPLTVTSAQKNPTAFYLCASSMIRAGGELFFGEGSRLTVL.